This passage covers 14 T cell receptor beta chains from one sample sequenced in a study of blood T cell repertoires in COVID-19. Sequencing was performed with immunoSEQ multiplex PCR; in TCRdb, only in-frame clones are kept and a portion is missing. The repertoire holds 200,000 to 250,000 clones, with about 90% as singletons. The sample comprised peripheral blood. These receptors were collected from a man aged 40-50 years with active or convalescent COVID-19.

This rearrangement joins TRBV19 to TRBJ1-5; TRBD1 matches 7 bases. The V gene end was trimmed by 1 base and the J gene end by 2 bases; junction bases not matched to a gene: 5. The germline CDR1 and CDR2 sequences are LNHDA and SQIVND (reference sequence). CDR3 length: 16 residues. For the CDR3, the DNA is TGTGCCAGTAGTATAGGGATTCAGGGGGGCAATCAGCCCCAGCATTTT. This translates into CASSIGIQGGNQPQHF.

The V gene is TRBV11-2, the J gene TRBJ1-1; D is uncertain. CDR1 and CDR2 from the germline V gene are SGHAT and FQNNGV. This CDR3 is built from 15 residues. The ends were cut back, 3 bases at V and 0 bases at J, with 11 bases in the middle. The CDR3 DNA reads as TGTGCCAGCAGCTTTGGTAAGCGGATGAACACTGAAGCTTTCTTT. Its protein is CASSFGKRMNTEAFF. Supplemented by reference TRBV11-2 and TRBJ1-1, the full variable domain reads EAGVAQSPRYKIIEKRQSVAFWCNPISGHATLYWYQQILGQGPKLLIQFQNNGVVDDSQLPKDRFSAERLKGVDSTLKIQPAKLEDSAVYLCASSFGKRMNTEAFFGQGTRLTVV.

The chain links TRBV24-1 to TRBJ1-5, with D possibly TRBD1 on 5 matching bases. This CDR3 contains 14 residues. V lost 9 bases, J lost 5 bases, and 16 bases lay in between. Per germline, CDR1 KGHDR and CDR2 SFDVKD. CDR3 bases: TGTGCCACCCGATACAGGAGACTTTATCAGCCCCAGCATTTT. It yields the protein CATRYRRLYQPQHF.

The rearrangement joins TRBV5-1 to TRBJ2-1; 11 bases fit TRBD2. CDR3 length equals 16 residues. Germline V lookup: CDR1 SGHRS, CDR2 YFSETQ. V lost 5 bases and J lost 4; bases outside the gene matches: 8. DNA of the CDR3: TGCGCCAGCAGTAGCTCAACTAGCGGGGGTTACAATGAGCAGTTCTTC. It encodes CASSSSTSGGYNEQFF.

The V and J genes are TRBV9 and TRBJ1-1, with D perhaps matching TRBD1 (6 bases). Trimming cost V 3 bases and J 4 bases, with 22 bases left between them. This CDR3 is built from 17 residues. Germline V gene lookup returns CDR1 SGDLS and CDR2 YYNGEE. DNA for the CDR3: TGTGCCAGCAGCGCACCGACAGGAGCCCTTGGAAGCACTGAAGCTTTCTTT. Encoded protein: CASSAPTGALGSTEAFF.

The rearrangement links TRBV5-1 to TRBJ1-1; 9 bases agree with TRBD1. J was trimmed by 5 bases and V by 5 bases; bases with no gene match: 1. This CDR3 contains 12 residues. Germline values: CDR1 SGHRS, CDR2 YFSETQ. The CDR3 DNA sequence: TGCGCCAGCAGTGGACAGGGGACTGAAGCTTTCTTT. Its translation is CASSGQGTEAFF. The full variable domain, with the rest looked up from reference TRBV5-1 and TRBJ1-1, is KAGVTQTPRYLIKTRGQQVTLSCSPISGHRSVSWYQQTPGQGLQFLFEYFSETQRNKGNFPGRFSGRQFSNSRSEMNVSTLELGDSALYLCASSGQGTEAFFGQGTRLTVV.

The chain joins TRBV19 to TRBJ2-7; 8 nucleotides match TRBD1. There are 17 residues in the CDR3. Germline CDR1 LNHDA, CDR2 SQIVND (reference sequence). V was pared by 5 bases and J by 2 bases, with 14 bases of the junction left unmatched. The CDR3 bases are TGTGCCAGTAGTCCGAAGCCGGACAGGGCATGGACCTACGAGCAGTACTTC. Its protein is CASSPKPDRAWTYEQYF.

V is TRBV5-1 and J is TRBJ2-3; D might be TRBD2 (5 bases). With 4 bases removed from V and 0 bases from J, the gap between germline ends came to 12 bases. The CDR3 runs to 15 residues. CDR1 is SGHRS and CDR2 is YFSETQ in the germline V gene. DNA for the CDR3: TGCGCCAGCAGCCCCCGGGGTAGCAGCACAGATACGCAGTATTTT. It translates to CASSPRGSSTDTQYF.

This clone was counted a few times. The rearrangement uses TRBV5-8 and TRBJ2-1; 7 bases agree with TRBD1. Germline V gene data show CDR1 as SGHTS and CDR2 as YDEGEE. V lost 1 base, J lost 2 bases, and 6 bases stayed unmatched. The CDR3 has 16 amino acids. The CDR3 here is CASSLNPGGPYNEQFF. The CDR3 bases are TGTGCCAGCAGCTTGAACCCAGGGGGTCCCTACAATGAGCAGTTCTTC.

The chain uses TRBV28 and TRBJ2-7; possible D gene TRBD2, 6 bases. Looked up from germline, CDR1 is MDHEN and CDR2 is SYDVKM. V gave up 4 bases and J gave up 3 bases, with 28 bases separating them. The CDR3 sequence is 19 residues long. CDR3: CASSSPLGGSGNTNYEQYF. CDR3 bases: TGTGCCAGCAGTTCGCCCCTGGGGGGAAGCGGCAACACAAACTACGAGCAGTACTTC. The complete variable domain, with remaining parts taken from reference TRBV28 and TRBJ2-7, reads DVKVTQSSRYLVKRTGEKVFLECVQDMDHENMFWYRQDPGLGLRLIYFSYDVKMKEKGDIPEGYSVSREKKERFSLILESASTNQTSMYLCASSSPLGGSGNTNYEQYFGPGTRLTVT.

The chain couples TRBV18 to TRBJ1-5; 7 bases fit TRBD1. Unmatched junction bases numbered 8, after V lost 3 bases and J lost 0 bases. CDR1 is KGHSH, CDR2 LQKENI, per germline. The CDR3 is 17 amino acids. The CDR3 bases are TGTGCCAGCTCACCCGAGAGGACAGGCCGTAGCAATCAGCCCCAGCATTTT. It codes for CASSPERTGRSNQPQHF.

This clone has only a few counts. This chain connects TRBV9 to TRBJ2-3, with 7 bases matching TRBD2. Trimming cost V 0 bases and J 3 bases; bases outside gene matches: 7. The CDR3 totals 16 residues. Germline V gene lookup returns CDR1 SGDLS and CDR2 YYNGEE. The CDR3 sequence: CASSVEGGRNTDTQYF. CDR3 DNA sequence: TGTGCCAGCAGCGTAGAAGGCGGGAGAAATACAGATACGCAGTATTTT.

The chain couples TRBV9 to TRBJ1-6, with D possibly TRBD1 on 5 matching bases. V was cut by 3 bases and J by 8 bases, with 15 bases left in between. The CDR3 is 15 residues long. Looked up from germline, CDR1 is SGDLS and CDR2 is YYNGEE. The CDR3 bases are TGTGCCAGCAGCGCAGAGGGGAGGGACGATTCACCCCTCCACTTT. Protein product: CASSAEGRDDSPLHF.

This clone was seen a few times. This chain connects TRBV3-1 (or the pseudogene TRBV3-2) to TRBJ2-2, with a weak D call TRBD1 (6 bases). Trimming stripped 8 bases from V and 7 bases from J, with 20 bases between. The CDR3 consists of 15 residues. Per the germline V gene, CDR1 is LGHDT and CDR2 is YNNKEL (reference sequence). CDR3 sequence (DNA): TGTGCCAGCGGACCATCCGGGACAATGGGCGGGGAGCTGTTTTTT. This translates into CASGPSGTMGGELFF.